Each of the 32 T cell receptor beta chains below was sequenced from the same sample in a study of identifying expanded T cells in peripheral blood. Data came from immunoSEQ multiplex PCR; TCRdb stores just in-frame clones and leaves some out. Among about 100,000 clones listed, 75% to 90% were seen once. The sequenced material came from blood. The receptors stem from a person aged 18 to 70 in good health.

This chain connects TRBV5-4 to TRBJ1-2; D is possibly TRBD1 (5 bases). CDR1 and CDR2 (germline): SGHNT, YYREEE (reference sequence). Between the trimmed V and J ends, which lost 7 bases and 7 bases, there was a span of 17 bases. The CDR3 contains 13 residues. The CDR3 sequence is CASFPRGGGGYTF. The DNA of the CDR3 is TGTGCCAGCTTCCCCCGGGGTGGGGGTGGCTACACCTTC.

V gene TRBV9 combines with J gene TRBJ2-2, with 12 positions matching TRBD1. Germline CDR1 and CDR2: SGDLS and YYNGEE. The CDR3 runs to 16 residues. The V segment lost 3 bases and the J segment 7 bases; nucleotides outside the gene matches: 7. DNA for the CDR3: TGTGCCAGCAGCGGACCCGGGGACAGGGGGCACGGGGAGCTGTTTTTT. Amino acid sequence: CASSGPGDRGHGELFF.

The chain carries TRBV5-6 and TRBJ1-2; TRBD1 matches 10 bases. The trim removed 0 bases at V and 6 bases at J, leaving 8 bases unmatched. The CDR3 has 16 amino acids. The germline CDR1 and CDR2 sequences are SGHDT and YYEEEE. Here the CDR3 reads CASSLVDRGLQNGYTF. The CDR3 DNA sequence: TGTGCCAGCAGCTTGGTAGACAGGGGGCTTCAAAATGGCTACACCTTC.

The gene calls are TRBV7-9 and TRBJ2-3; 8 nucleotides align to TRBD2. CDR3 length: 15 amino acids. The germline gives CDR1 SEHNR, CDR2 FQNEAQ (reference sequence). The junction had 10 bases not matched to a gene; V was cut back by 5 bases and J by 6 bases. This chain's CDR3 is CASSDGTSVWDTQYF. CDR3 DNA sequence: TGTGCCAGCAGCGACGGGACTAGTGTATGGGATACGCAGTATTTT. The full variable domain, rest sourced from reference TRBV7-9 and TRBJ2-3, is DTGVSQNPRHKITKRGQNVTFRCDPISEHNRLYWYRQTLGQGPEFLTYFQNEAQLEKSRLLSDRFSAERPKGSFSTLEIQRTEQGDSAMYLCASSDGTSVWDTQYFGPGTRLTVL.

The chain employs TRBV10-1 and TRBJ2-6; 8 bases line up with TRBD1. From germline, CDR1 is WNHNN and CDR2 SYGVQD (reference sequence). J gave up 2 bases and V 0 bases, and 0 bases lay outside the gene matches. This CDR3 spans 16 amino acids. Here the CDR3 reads CASSESTGAGANVLTF. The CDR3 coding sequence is TGCGCCAGCAGTGAGTCGACAGGGGCTGGGGCCAACGTCCTGACTTTC.

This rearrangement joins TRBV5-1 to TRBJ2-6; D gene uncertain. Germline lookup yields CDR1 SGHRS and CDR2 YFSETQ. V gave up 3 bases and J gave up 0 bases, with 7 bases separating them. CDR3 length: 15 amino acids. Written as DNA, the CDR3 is TGCGCCAGCAGCTCCTCGGGCTCTGGGGCCAACGTCCTGACTTTC. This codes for CASSSSGSGANVLTF. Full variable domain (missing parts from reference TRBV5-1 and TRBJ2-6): KAGVTQTPRYLIKTRGQQVTLSCSPISGHRSVSWYQQTPGQGLQFLFEYFSETQRNKGNFPGRFSGRQFSNSRSEMNVSTLELGDSALYLCASSSSGSGANVLTFGAGSRLTVL.

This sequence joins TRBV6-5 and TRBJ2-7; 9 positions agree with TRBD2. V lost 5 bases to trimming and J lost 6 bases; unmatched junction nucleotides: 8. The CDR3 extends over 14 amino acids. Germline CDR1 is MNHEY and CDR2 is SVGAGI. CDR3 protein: CASSGLAGMSEQYF. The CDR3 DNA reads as TGTGCCAGCAGTGGGCTAGCGGGAATGAGCGAGCAGTACTTC.

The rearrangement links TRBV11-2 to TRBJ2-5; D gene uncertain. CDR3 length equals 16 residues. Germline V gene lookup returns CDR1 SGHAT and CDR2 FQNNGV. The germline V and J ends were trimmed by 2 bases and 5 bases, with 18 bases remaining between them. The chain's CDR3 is CASSLFARLGQETQYF. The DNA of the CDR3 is TGTGCCAGCAGCTTATTCGCGCGGCTAGGGCAGGAGACCCAGTACTTC.

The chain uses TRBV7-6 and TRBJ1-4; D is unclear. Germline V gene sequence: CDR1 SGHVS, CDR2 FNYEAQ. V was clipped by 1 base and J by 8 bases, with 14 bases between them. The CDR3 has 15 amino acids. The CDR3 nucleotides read TGTGCCAGCAGCTTAGTCCCACCTCCGGGGGAAAAACTGTTTTTT. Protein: CASSLVPPPGEKLFF.

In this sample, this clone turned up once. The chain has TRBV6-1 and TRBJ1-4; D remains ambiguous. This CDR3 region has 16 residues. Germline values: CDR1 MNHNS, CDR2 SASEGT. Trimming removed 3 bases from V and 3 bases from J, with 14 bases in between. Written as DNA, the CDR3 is TGTGCCAGCAGTGAGGCGGGTAGGGCAGCTAATGAAAAACTGTTTTTT. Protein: CASSEAGRAANEKLFF.

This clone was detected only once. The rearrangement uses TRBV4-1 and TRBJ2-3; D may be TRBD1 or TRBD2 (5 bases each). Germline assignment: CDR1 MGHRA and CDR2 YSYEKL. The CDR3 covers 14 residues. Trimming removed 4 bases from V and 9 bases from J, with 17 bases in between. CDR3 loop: CASSRETGTSTQYF. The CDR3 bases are TGCGCCAGCAGCCGAGAAACCGGGACGTCGACGCAGTATTTT.

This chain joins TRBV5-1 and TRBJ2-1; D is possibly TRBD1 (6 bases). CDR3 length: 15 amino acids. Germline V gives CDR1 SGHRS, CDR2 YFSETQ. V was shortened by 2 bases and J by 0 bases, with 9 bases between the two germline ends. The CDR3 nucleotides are TGCGCCAGCAGCTTCACAGGGAACTCCTACAATGAGCAGTTCTTC. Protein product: CASSFTGNSYNEQFF.

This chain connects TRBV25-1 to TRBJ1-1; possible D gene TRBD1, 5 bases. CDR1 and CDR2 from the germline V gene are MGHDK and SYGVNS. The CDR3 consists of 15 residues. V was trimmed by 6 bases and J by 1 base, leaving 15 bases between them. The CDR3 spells CASRTSGRGNTEAFF. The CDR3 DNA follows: TGTGCCAGCAGGACGTCAGGGCGGGGGAACACTGAAGCTTTCTTT.

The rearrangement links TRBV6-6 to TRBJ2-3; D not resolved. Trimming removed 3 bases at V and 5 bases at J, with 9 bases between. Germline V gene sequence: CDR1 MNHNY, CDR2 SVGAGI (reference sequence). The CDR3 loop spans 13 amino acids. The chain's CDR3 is CASSYFDVDTQYF. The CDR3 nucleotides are TGTGCCAGCAGTTATTTCGACGTAGATACGCAGTATTTT.

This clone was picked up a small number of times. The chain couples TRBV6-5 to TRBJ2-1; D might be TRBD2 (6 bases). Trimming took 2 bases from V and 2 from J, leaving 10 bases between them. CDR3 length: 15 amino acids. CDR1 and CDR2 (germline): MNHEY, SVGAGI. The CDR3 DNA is TGTGCCAGCAGTTACGGCGGGACCCCCTACAATGAGCAGTTCTTC. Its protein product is CASSYGGTPYNEQFF.

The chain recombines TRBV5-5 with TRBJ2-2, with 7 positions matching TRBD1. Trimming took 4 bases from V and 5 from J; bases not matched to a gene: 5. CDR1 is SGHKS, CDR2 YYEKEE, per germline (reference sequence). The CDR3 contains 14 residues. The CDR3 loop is CASSRTGDTGELFF. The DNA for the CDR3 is TGTGCCAGCAGCCGAACAGGGGATACCGGGGAGCTGTTTTTT.

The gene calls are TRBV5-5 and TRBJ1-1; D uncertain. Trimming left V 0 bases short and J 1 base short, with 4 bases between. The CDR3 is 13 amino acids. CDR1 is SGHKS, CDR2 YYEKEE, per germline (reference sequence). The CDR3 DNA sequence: TGTGCCAGCAGCTTGGGGGGGAACACTGAAGCTTTCTTT. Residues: CASSLGGNTEAFF.

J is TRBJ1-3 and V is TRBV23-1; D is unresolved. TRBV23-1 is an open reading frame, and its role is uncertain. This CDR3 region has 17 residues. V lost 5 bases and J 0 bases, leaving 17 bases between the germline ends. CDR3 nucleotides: TGCGCCAGCAGTACCCAACCCGCTGAGACCTCTGGAAACACCATATATTTT. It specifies CASSTQPAETSGNTIYF.

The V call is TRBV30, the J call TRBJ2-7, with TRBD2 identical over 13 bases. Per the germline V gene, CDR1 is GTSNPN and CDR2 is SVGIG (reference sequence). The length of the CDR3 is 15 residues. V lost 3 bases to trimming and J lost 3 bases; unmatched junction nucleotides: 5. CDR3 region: CAWSLGTSGVYEQYF. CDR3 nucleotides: TGTGCCTGGAGCCTAGGGACTAGCGGGGTCTACGAGCAGTACTTC. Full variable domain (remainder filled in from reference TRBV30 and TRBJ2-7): SQTIHQWPATLVQPVGSPLSLECTVEGTSNPNLYWYRQAAGRGLQLLFYSVGIGQISSEVPQNLSASRPQDRQFILSSKKLLLSDSGFYLCAWSLGTSGVYEQYFGPGTRLTVT.

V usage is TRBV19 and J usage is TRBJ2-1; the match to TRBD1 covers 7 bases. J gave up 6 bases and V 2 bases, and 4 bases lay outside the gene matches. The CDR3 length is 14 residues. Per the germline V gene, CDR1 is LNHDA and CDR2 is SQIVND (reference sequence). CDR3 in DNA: TGTGCCAGTAGTATACGGGGACAGAGCAATGAGCAGTTCTTC. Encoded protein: CASSIRGQSNEQFF.

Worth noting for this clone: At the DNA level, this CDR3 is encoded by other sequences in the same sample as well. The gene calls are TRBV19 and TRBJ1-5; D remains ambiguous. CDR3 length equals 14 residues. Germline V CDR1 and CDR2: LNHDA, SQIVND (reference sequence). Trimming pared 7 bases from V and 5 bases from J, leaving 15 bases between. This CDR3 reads CASNSDGLHQPQHF. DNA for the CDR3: TGTGCCAGTAACTCGGACGGATTACATCAGCCCCAGCATTTT.

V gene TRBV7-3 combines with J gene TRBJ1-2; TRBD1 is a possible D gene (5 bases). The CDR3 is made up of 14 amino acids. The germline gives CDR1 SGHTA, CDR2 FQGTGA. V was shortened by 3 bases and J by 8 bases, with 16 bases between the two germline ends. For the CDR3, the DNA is TGTGCCAGCAGCTTTACAGGCTCCTTAGGGGGCTACACCTTC. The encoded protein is CASSFTGSLGGYTF.

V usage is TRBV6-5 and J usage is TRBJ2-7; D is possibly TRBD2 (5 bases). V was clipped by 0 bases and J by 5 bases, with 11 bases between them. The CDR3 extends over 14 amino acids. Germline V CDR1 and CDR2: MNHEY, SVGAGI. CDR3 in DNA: TGTGCCAGCAGTTACTCGAGAGGGAACCACGAGCAGTACTTC. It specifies CASSYSRGNHEQYF.

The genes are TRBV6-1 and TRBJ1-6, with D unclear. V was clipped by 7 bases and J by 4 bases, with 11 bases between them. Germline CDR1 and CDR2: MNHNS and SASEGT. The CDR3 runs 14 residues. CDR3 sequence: CASIWYAYNSPLHF. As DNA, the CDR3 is TGTGCCAGCATTTGGTACGCTTATAATTCACCCCTCCACTTT.

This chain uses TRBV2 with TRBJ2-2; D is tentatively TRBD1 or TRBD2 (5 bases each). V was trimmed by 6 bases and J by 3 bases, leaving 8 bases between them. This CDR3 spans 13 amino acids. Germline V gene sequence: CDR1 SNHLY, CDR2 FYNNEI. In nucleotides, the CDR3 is TGTGCCAGCAGGGGGACCGACACCGGGGAGCTGTTTTTT. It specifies CASRGTDTGELFF.

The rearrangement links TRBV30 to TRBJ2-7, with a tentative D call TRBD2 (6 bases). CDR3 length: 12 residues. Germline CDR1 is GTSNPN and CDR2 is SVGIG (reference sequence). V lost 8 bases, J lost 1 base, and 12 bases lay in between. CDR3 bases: TGTGCCGGGCGGGACGATTCCTACGAGCAGTACTTC. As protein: CAGRDDSYEQYF.

In DNA form, the CDR3 reads TGTGCCAGCAGACTACTCACAGGGCACTCTGGCTACACCTTC. Translated, it gives CASRLLTGHSGYTF. This chain joins TRBV27 and TRBJ1-2, with D perhaps matching TRBD1 (6 bases). The CDR3 spans 14 residues. Between the trimmed V and J ends, which lost 6 bases and 7 bases, there was a span of 18 bases. Germline V lookup: CDR1 MNHEY, CDR2 SMNVEV (reference sequence).

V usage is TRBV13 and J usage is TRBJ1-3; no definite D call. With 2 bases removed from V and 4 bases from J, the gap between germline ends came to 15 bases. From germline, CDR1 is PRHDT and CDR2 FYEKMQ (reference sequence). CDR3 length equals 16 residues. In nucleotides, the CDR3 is TGTGCCAGCAGCTTACAATCCTACACGGGCGGAAACACCATATATTTT. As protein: CASSLQSYTGGNTIYF.

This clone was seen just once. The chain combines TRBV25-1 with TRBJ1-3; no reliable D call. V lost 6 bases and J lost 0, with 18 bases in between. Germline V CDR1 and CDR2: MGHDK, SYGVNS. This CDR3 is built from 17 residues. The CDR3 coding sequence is TGTGCCAGCAGCCTTGGAGGTGGTTTTAGCTCTGGAAACACCATATATTTT. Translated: CASSLGGGFSSGNTIYF.

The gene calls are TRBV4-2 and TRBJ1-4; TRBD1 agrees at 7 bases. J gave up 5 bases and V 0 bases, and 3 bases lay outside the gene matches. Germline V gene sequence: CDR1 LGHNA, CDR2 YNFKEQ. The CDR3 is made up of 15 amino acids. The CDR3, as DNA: TGTGCCAGCAGCCAAGATCAGGGGGAGAATGAAAAACTGTTTTTT. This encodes CASSQDQGENEKLFF.

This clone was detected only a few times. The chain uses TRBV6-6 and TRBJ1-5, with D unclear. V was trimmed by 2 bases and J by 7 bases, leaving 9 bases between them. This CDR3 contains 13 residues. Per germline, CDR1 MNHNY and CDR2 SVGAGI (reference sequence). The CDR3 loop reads CASSYGREQPQHF. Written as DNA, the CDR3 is TGTGCCAGCAGTTACGGACGGGAGCAGCCCCAGCATTTT.

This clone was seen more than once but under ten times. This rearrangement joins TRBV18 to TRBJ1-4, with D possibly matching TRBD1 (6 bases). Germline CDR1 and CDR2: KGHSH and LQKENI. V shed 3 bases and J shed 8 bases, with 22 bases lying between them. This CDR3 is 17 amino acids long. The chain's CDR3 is CASSPDRYSFDGEKLFF. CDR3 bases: TGTGCCAGCTCACCCGACAGGTACTCTTTCGACGGGGAAAAACTGTTTTTT.